This paragraph reports one T cell receptor beta chain. This record comes from a study of OX40 agonist ivuxolimab in advanced cancers. Study details: Averaging roughly 60 years in age, with a range of roughly 20 to 80, the cohort was 82.7% male. The eligibility criteria allowed prior anti-PD-1, anti-PD-L1 or anti-CTLA-4 therapy, and about 40% had some.

Libraries were prepared by immunoSEQ multiplex PCR; TCRdb keeps only in-frame clonotypes and omits some of them. This table has some 61,000 clones, about three quarters appearing once. CDR1 is SGHRS and CDR2 is YFSETQ in the germline V gene. The V end was cut by 1 base, the J end by 2 bases, with 19 bases between. The CDR3 is made up of 19 amino acids. Source: CD4+ or CD8+ T cells sorted from blood, taken in a trial of the OX40 agonist ivuxolimab. The clonotype comes from an adult with an advanced solid tumor such as melanoma, head and neck, liver or kidney cancer. The chain joins TRBV5-1 to TRBJ2-6; D may correspond to TRBD1 or TRBD2 (5 bases each). CDR3 sequence reads: CASSLLAGSSDAGANVLTF. The DNA for the CDR3 is TGCGCCAGCAGCTTGTTAGCAGGGAGCAGCGACGCTGGGGCCAACGTCCTGACTTTC.